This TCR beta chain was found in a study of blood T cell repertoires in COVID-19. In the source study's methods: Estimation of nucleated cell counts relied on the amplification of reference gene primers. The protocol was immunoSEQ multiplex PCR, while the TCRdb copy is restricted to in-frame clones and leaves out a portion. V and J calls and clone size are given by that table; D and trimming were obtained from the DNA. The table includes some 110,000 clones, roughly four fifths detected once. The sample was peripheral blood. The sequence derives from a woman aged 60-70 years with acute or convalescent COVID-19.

CDR3 DNA: TGTGCCAGCAGCTTAAATCAGGGCTACGAGCAGTACTTC. It codes for CASSLNQGYEQYF. This rearrangement joins TRBV7-2 to TRBJ2-7; perhaps TRBD1 as D (5 bases). V dropped 2 bases and J dropped 3 bases, with 8 bases sitting between them. The CDR3 contains 13 residues. The germline V gene has CDR1 SGHTA and CDR2 FQGNSA.